These 20 T cell receptor beta chains share one sample of origin, sequenced in a study of T cell changes during pregnancy in multiple sclerosis. Measured with immunoSEQ multiplex PCR; TCRdb has only the in-frame clones, and not every one. The sample has about 36,000 clones; almost 95% are singletons. Sequenced material: CD4+ T cells from peripheral blood mononuclear cells, taken in the third trimester of pregnancy. The source of these receptors is a female donor in good health, enrolled as a control in a pregnancy study.

This clone was found once. V usage is TRBV28 and J usage is TRBJ2-1; possible D gene TRBD1, 7 bases. Deletions cut 0 bases from V and 10 bases from J, with 19 bases between. CDR3 length equals 16 residues. Germline loops: CDR1 MDHEN, CDR2 SYDVKM. CDR3 sequence: CASSLWEGGGQDEQFF. The CDR3 coding sequence is TGTGCCAGCAGTTTATGGGAAGGGGGAGGACAGGACGAGCAGTTCTTC.

CDR3: CASRGQGGNTGELFF. For the CDR3, the DNA is TGTGCCAGCAGGGGACAGGGTGGGAACACCGGGGAGCTGTTTTTT. The chain uses TRBV2 and TRBJ2-2, with 9 bases matching TRBD1. The V gene end was trimmed by 6 bases and the J gene end by 1 base; junction bases not matched to a gene: 3. This CDR3 is 15 amino acids long. Germline V lookup: CDR1 SNHLY, CDR2 FYNNEI.

The rearrangement uses TRBV5-1 and TRBJ2-2; perhaps TRBD1 as D (6 bases). CDR1 SGHRS and CDR2 YFSETQ come from the germline V gene. V lost 0 bases and J lost 6, with 9 bases in between. The CDR3 has 14 residues. The DNA of the CDR3 is TGCGCCAGCAGCTTGGTTACAGGGTCCGGGGAGCTGTTTTTT. Encoded protein: CASSLVTGSGELFF.

The chain joins TRBV21-1 to TRBJ1-4; the table assigns TRBD1, which was not confirmed against the DNA. TRBV21-1 is listed as a pseudogene. The CDR3 has 15 residues. The chain's CDR3 is CASSKGRGSNEKLFF. The CDR3 DNA reads TGTGCCAGCAGCAAGGGCAGGGGGTCCAATGAAAAACTGTTTTTT.

The chain carries TRBV9 and TRBJ2-3, with D unclear. This CDR3 contains 13 residues. Germline V lookup: CDR1 SGDLS, CDR2 YYNGEE. V lost 0 bases and J lost 8, with 10 bases in between. The CDR3 loop is CASSVDEPGTQYF. CDR3 DNA sequence: TGTGCCAGCAGCGTAGATGAGCCGGGTACGCAGTATTTT.

The rearrangement joins TRBV28 to TRBJ2-5, with TRBD2 matching over 11 bases. The junction had 2 bases not matched to a gene; V was cut back by 3 bases and J by 2 bases. Germline values: CDR1 MDHEN, CDR2 SYDVKM. The CDR3 has 15 amino acids. This chain's CDR3 is CASSFSSGGQETQYF. CDR3 bases: TGTGCCAGCAGTTTTTCTAGCGGGGGGCAAGAGACCCAGTACTTC.

The V call is TRBV28, the J call TRBJ1-2, with D tentatively TRBD1 (5 bases). The length of the CDR3 is 12 residues. Trimming took off 3 bases at V and 5 bases at J, with 7 bases between the two ends. Germline CDR1 and CDR2: MDHEN and SYDVKM. The DNA for the CDR3 is TGTGCCAGCAGTTTTCAGGGATATGGCTACACCTTC. Its protein product is CASSFQGYGYTF.

This clone was seen once. CDR3 residues: CASRGGPGNYGYTF. In nucleotides, the CDR3 is TGTGCCAGCAGAGGGGGCCCGGGGAACTATGGCTACACCTTC. The chain is built from TRBV27 and TRBJ1-2; 7 bases line up with TRBD1. This CDR3 has 14 amino acids. Germline V gene lookup returns CDR1 MNHEY and CDR2 SMNVEV (reference sequence). V was pared by 6 bases and J by 2 bases, with 6 bases of the junction left unmatched.

This rearrangement joins TRBV7-2 to TRBJ1-1; a weak D match, TRBD1 (6 bases). The germline V gene has CDR1 SGHTA and CDR2 FQGNSA. V was trimmed by 5 bases and J by 4 bases, leaving 17 bases between them. The CDR3 is 15 amino acids. Here the CDR3 DNA reads TGTGCCAGCAGCCCAATGAGGGGGGGCGGCACTGAAGCTTTCTTT. It codes for CASSPMRGGGTEAFF.

This chain connects TRBV7-2 to TRBJ2-1, with TRBD2 identical over 7 bases. Germline values: CDR1 SGHTA, CDR2 FQGNSA. The CDR3 sequence is 16 residues long. Trimming at V came to 5 bases and at J to 1 base, leaving 8 bases not matched to a gene. The CDR3 reads CASSPTGGVSYNEQFF. The CDR3 nucleotides read TGTGCCAGCAGCCCCACGGGGGGAGTATCCTACAATGAGCAGTTCTTC.

The V and J genes are TRBV6-5 and TRBJ2-5, with D possibly being TRBD2 (5 bases). Gene TRBJ2-7 matches the end of the DNA better, so the J call may be wrong. This CDR3 spans 15 amino acids. From germline, CDR1 is MNHEY and CDR2 SVGAGI. The chain's CDR3 is CASSYSLTKPYEQYF. Here the CDR3 DNA reads TGTGCCAGCAGTTACAGTCTGACTAAACCCTACGAGCAGTACTTC.

This chain uses TRBV23-1 with TRBJ1-3, with a weak D call TRBD1 (6 bases). TRBV23-1 counts as an open reading frame of uncertain function. V was cut by 0 bases and J by 2 bases, with 17 bases left in between. This CDR3 has 18 amino acids. This CDR3 is CASSQSSPHRVPGNTIYF. The CDR3 coding sequence is TGCGCCAGCAGTCAATCATCCCCTCACAGGGTTCCTGGAAACACCATATATTTT.

The rearrangement joins TRBV13 to TRBJ2-1; D might be TRBD1 (5 bases). The CDR3 is 14 residues long. Trimming pared 7 bases from V and 5 bases from J, leaving 15 bases between. Germline V CDR1 and CDR2: PRHDT, FYEKMQ (reference sequence). This chain's CDR3 is CASNIRDSDNEQFF. The DNA for the CDR3 is TGTGCCAGCAACATCAGGGATTCGGACAATGAGCAGTTCTTC. Variable domain in full (rest from reference TRBV13 and TRBJ2-1): AAGVIQSPRHLIKEKRETATLKCYPIPRHDTVYWYQQGPGQDPQFLISFYEKMQSDKGSIPDRFSAQQFSDYHSELNMSSLELGDSALYFCASNIRDSDNEQFFGPGTRLTVL.

The chain employs TRBV18 and TRBJ1-2; a weak D match, TRBD1 (5 bases). Germline V CDR1 and CDR2: KGHSH, LQKENI. The CDR3 sequence is 14 residues long. V lost 2 bases to trimming and J lost 5 bases, with 12 bases between them. The CDR3 sequence: CASSPGGAEYGYTF. CDR3 sequence (DNA): TGTGCCAGCTCACCAGGAGGGGCTGAGTATGGCTACACCTTC. Together with reference TRBV18 and TRBJ1-2, the CDR3 gives the full variable domain: NAGVMQNPRHLVRRRGQEARLRCSPMKGHSHVYWYRQLPEEGLKFMVYLQKENIIDESGMPKERFSAEFPKEGPSILRIQQVVRGDSAAYFCASSPGGAEYGYTFGSGTRLTVV.

This clone was seen just once. V gene TRBV11-3 combines with J gene TRBJ2-1, with D maybe TRBD1 (7 bases). This CDR3 is built from 15 residues. Trimming left V 5 bases short and J 2 bases short, with 13 bases between. Per the germline V gene, CDR1 is SGHNT and CDR2 is YENEEA. The CDR3 spells CASSQEGQPYNEQFF. The CDR3 nucleotides read TGTGCCAGCAGCCAGGAGGGACAGCCCTACAATGAGCAGTTCTTC.

The V call is TRBV9, the J call TRBJ2-5; D perhaps matches TRBD2 (7 bases). Germline CDR1 SGDLS, CDR2 YYNGEE. Trimming took 4 bases from V and 1 from J, leaving 23 bases between them. This CDR3 comprises 18 residues. In DNA form, the CDR3 reads TGTGCCAGCAGCCCCTCTCCGCCCACGGGGGGCCGCCAAGAGACCCAGTACTTC. The encoded protein is CASSPSPPTGGRQETQYF. Full variable domain (rest looked up from reference TRBV9 and TRBJ2-5): DSGVTQTPKHLITATGQRVTLRCSPRSGDLSVYWYQQSLDQGLQFLIQYYNGEERAKGNILERFSAQQFPDLHSELNLSSLELGDSALYFCASSPSPPTGGRQETQYFGPGTRLLVL.

This chain joins TRBV6-5 and TRBJ2-1; D is undetermined. This CDR3 is 12 amino acids long. Germline V gene data show CDR1 as MNHEY and CDR2 as SVGAGI. V gave up 7 bases and J gave up 8 bases, with 12 bases separating them. The CDR3 loop is CASTSWLHEQFF. CDR3 nucleotides: TGTGCCAGCACGTCGTGGCTCCATGAGCAGTTCTTC.

J is TRBJ1-1 and V is TRBV18; D uncertain. Trimming cost V 3 bases and J 4 bases, with 9 bases left between them. This CDR3 is built from 13 residues. Germline V gene lookup returns CDR1 KGHSH and CDR2 LQKENI. In DNA, the CDR3 is TGTGCCAGCTCACCCTCGGGTCGCACTGAAGCTTTCTTT. It is translated as CASSPSGRTEAFF.

The V call is TRBV5-4, the J call TRBJ2-7; tentatively, D is TRBD1 (5 bases). The CDR3 sequence is 13 residues long. CDR1 is SGHNT and CDR2 is YYREEE in the germline V gene (reference sequence). Trimming removed 0 bases at V and 3 bases at J, with 7 bases between. The CDR3 sequence is CASSLGGIYEQYF. In nucleotides, the CDR3 is TGTGCCAGCAGCTTGGGGGGCATCTACGAGCAGTACTTC.

The genes are TRBV14 and TRBJ2-7, with 7 bases aligning to TRBD1. The V segment lost 1 base and the J segment 4 bases; nucleotides outside the gene matches: 10. CDR1 and CDR2 from the germline V gene are SGHDN and FVKESK. The CDR3 has 16 amino acids. CDR3: CASSQAMRGPGYEQYF. As DNA, the CDR3 is TGTGCCAGCAGCCAAGCCATGAGGGGGCCAGGGTACGAGCAGTACTTC.